This T cell receptor beta chain was captured by sequencing in a study of naive and memory T cell subsets. Whole-study results and caveats: Naive repertoires, especially CD8, held a few larger clonotypes, possibly memory cells re-expressing CD45RA.

Two oligonucleotides, mixed equimolar, formed the beta constant-region primer covering TRBC1 and TRBC2. Nested alpha and beta constant-region primers with the SP2 primer drove four PCR rounds on ligated cDNA. TCRdb fed the UMI-ligation and nested PCR reads into MiXCR, producing one record per CDR3 protein. This repertoire shows about 140,000 distinct CDR3 sequences, roughly a fifth found once; its top ten account for around 0.63%. This clonotype has just a few counts. Its antigen is as yet unknown. This CDR3 is 15 amino acids long. The trim removed 6 bases at V and 2 bases at J, leaving 11 bases unmatched. In germline, CDR1 is SQVTM, CDR2 ANQGSEA.

The sequence came from a human donor in good health. The sample comprised naive CD8+ T cells from blood. J is TRBJ2-7 and V is TRBV29-1; 9 bases align to TRBD1. CDR3 bases: TGCAGCGTCTTATTTCCGGGACAGGGTGCCTACGAGCAGTACTTC. Protein product: CSVLFPGQGAYEQYF.